This T cell receptor beta chain was captured by sequencing in a study of T cell repertoires in cytomegalovirus infection. Each CDR3 protein is one row after TCRdb ran MiXCR on the reads. Among approximately 730,000 distinct CDR3 sequences listed, 29% were seen once. The V segment lost 5 bases and the J segment 1 base; nucleotides outside the gene matches: 7. Germline V gives CDR1 SGHVS, CDR2 FNYEAQ. CDR3 size: 15 residues. This clonotype appeared many times. Its antigen remains unidentified. The origin of this receptor is a human donor in good health (CMV status not recorded). Some clones in this sample may be carry-over from other donors' samples. The specimen comprised cultured CD8+ T cells from PBMCs, sampled from culture after CMV antigen stimulation. The gene calls are TRBV7-6 and TRBJ2-7, with TRBD1 matching 8 bases. CDR3 coding DNA: TGTGCCAGCAGCGAAGGGACAGGTGCGTCCTACGAGCAGTACTTC. Encoded protein: CASSEGTGASYEQYF.